The entry below describes one TCR beta chain. These data originate in a study of PD-1 blockade in classical Hodgkin lymphoma. In every patient, relapse followed autologous stem cell transplantation, while exposure to brentuximab vedotin differed. Libraries were prepared by immunoSEQ multiplex PCR; TCRdb keeps only in-frame clonotypes and omits some of them. The sample has 30,000 to 40,000 clones, about three quarters seen once; the top ten hold over 9.5%. Sequencing used peripheral blood mononuclear cells (PBMCs), obtained at baseline. This TCR was sampled from a human donor with classical Hodgkin lymphoma.

CDR3 nucleotides: TGTGCCAGCAGGACGGGGCTGTATGGCTACACCTTC. It codes for CASRTGLYGYTF. This chain uses TRBV2 with TRBJ1-2; D may be TRBD1 (5 bases). The V end lost 6 bases, the J end lost 5 bases, and 10 bases lay between the germline ends. This CDR3 has 12 residues. Germline V gives CDR1 SNHLY, CDR2 FYNNEI.